The 8 T cell receptor beta chains below come from one sample, sequenced in a study of blood T cell repertoires in COVID-19. Here immunoSEQ multiplex PCR was the method, and the copy in TCRdb shows in-frame clones only, minus some. The table records a few hundred thousand clones, 65% to 85% of them present only once. The sequenced sample consisted of PBMCs or T cells enriched from blood (not recorded which). Receptor source: a man in his fifties or sixties who had recovered from COVID-19.

The chain couples TRBV5-1 to TRBJ1-2; 12 nucleotides agree with TRBD1. The CDR3 is 14 residues long. The germline CDR1 and CDR2 sequences are SGHRS and YFSETQ. Trimming at V came to 2 bases and at J to 6 bases, leaving 2 bases not matched to a gene. The CDR3 loop reads CASSFGTGGHGYTF. CDR3 DNA: TGCGCCAGCAGCTTCGGGACAGGGGGCCATGGCTACACCTTC.

This chain uses TRBV1 with TRBJ1-5; TRBD1, the D gene given by the table, was not confirmed from the DNA. TRBV1 is assigned pseudogene status. The CDR3 is 19 amino acids. CDR3 loop: CTSSHPSHRATSPNQPQHF. CDR3 nucleotide sequence: TGCACCAGCAGCCACCCCTCCCACAGGGCTACTTCCCCCAATCAGCCCCAGCATTTT.

The chain recombines TRBV2 with TRBJ1-4, with a possible D match to TRBD1 (5 bases). Germline CDR1 is SNHLY and CDR2 is FYNNEI. The CDR3 is made up of 14 amino acids. V gave up 9 bases and J gave up 3 bases, with 14 bases separating them. CDR3 loop: CARGQGSSNEKLFF. In DNA form, the CDR3 reads TGTGCCAGAGGGCAGGGTTCATCTAATGAAAAACTGTTTTTT.

The V gene is TRBV28, the J gene TRBJ1-3, with TRBD1 as a possible D gene (5 bases). CDR3 size: 12 residues. Trimming took 2 bases from V and 7 from J, leaving 6 bases between them. The germline V gene encodes CDR1 MDHEN and CDR2 SYDVKM. The CDR3 DNA follows: TGTGCCAGCAGTTTACAGGGTAACACCATATATTTT. This codes for CASSLQGNTIYF.

The chain combines TRBV15 with TRBJ1-5, with 7 positions matching TRBD1. This CDR3 has 13 amino acids. CDR1 LNHNV and CDR2 YYDKDF come from the germline V gene (reference sequence). Trimming removed 5 bases from V and 7 bases from J; junction bases left unmatched: 5. The CDR3 nucleotides are TGTGCCACCAGCGCTCGGGGACAGCAGCCCCAGCATTTT. Translated, it gives CATSARGQQPQHF.

The chain joins TRBV29-1 to TRBJ2-1, with 7 bases that match TRBD2. This CDR3 contains 14 residues. Germline CDR1 reads SQVTM; CDR2 reads ANQGSEA. Trimming took 3 bases from V and 5 from J; bases not matched to a gene: 7. In DNA form, the CDR3 reads TGCAGCGTTGACCGCGGGAGTTTGAACAATGAGCAGTTCTTC. Protein sequence: CSVDRGSLNNEQFF.

This clone was seen once. This chain connects TRBV3-1 (or the pseudogene TRBV3-2) to TRBJ1-1, with D perhaps matching TRBD1 (5 bases). CDR1 and CDR2 from the germline V gene are LGHDT and YNNKEL (reference sequence). Trimming pared 3 bases from V and 5 bases from J, leaving 16 bases between. The CDR3 is made up of 15 amino acids. This CDR3 reads CASSHLKGVGTEAFF. The DNA of the CDR3 is TGTGCCAGCAGCCACCTAAAAGGGGTAGGGACTGAAGCTTTCTTT.

V usage is TRBV19 and J usage is TRBJ1-2; no clear D. The CDR3 length is 14 residues. V lost 7 bases and J lost 7, with 19 bases in between. CDR1 is LNHDA and CDR2 is SQIVND in the germline V gene (reference sequence). The chain's CDR3 is CASTQSGRPSGYTF. The DNA of the CDR3 is TGTGCCAGTACCCAATCCGGGAGACCCTCTGGCTACACCTTC.